The next 10 T cell receptor beta chains were all read from a single sample in a study of Ad26.COV2.S vaccination and SARS-CoV-2 variants. Stated treatment: around 19 received Ad26.COV2.S at low or high dose, single or two shots; five or six received placebo; per-sample allocation not given. It was on day 63 after the first vaccine or placebo injection that samples were taken. Assay: immunoSEQ multiplex PCR; the TCRdb copy retains only in-frame clones and omits some. The sample shows 430,000 or so clones, approximately 89% of them seen only once. The sequencing here drew on peripheral blood, taken in a trial of Ad26.COV2.S vaccine versus placebo. The origin of the receptors is a person aged 18-65 years who received the Ad26.COV2.S COVID-19 vaccine or a placebo.

The chain carries TRBV5-4 and TRBJ2-3, with 9 bases that match TRBD2. The CDR3 loop spans 15 amino acids. Germline-derived CDR1 and CDR2 are SGHNT and YYREEE (reference sequence). V lost 6 bases, J lost 0 bases, and 5 bases stayed unmatched. The CDR3: CASTNSGGSTDTQYF. The CDR3 DNA is TGTGCCAGCACCAATAGCGGGGGAAGCACAGATACGCAGTATTTT. The complete variable domain, with remaining parts taken from reference TRBV5-4 and TRBJ2-3, reads ETGVTQSPTHLIKTRGQQVTLRCSSQSGHNTVSWYQQALGQGPQFIFQYYREEENGRGNFPPRFSGLQFPNYSSELNVNALELDDSALYLCASTNSGGSTDTQYFGPGTRLTVL.

The J gene is TRBJ1-6, the V gene TRBV28; D remains ambiguous. V lost 5 bases and J lost 10, with 27 bases in between. Germline V CDR1 and CDR2: MDHEN, SYDVKM. CDR3 size: 18 residues. CDR3 residues: CASSPWVGLEARRSPLHF. CDR3 in DNA: TGTGCCAGCAGTCCGTGGGTGGGTTTAGAGGCCCGGCGGTCACCCCTCCACTTT.

V usage is TRBV5-1 and J usage is TRBJ1-2; D is undetermined. Germline V gene lookup returns CDR1 SGHRS and CDR2 YFSETQ. The CDR3 loop spans 12 amino acids. V lost 0 bases to trimming and J lost 5 bases, with 5 bases between them. The CDR3 here is CASSLDRYGYTF. The CDR3 nucleotides are TGCGCCAGCAGCTTGGATCGATATGGCTACACCTTC.

As regards this clone: Other DNA sequences in this specimen translate into the identical CDR3. The V call is TRBV5-1, the J call TRBJ2-3; tentative D call: TRBD1 (5 bases). This CDR3 is built from 15 residues. Germline CDR1 SGHRS, CDR2 YFSETQ. With 2 bases removed from V and 0 bases from J, the gap between germline ends came to 10 bases. The CDR3 protein is CASSFSGASTDTQYF. CDR3 in DNA: TGCGCCAGCAGCTTTAGTGGGGCCAGCACAGATACGCAGTATTTT.

This sequence joins TRBV18 and TRBJ1-2; possible D gene TRBD1, 6 bases. V lost 5 bases to trimming and J lost 5 bases, with 15 bases between them. CDR1 and CDR2 from the germline V gene are KGHSH and LQKENI. The CDR3 extends over 14 amino acids. In DNA, the CDR3 is TGTGCCAGCTCATCCTCAGGGGACCTATATGGCTACACCTTC. Its protein is CASSSSGDLYGYTF.

The chain couples TRBV30 to TRBJ1-1; 7 nucleotides match TRBD1. In germline, CDR1 is GTSNPN, CDR2 SVGIG (reference sequence). The length of the CDR3 is 13 residues. Germline trimming cut 6 bases from V and 4 bases from J; bases unmatched to any gene: 8. As DNA, the CDR3 is TGTGCCTGCCGAGGGGGCGCGAGCACTGAAGCTTTCTTT. Translated, it gives CACRGGASTEAFF.

This chain's CDR3 is CASSFSPREAFF. The CDR3 nucleotides are TGTGCCAGCAGTTTCAGCCCACGTGAAGCTTTCTTT. The chain is built from TRBV28 and TRBJ1-1; D gene unclear. CDR1 and CDR2 (germline): MDHEN, SYDVKM. This CDR3 has 12 residues. V was shortened by 3 bases and J by 7 bases, with 9 bases between the two germline ends.

This clone was observed a single time. Here the CDR3 DNA reads TGCGCCAGCAGCAGGACCACGAACACCGGGGAGCTGTTTTTT. Translation gives CASSRTTNTGELFF. The chain joins TRBV5-1 to TRBJ2-2; no clear D gene. Looked up from germline, CDR1 is SGHRS and CDR2 is YFSETQ. The CDR3 length is 14 residues. V lost 4 bases and J 0 bases, leaving 7 bases between the germline ends. The full variable domain, in which reference TRBV5-1 and TRBJ2-2 provide the parts outside the CDR3, is KAGVTQTPRYLIKTRGQQVTLSCSPISGHRSVSWYQQTPGQGLQFLFEYFSETQRNKGNFPGRFSGRQFSNSRSEMNVSTLELGDSALYLCASSRTTNTGELFFGEGSRLTVL.

The gene calls are TRBV4-2 and TRBJ1-1, with TRBD1 as a possible D gene (5 bases). Per the germline V gene, CDR1 is LGHNA and CDR2 is YNFKEQ. This CDR3 comprises 15 residues. Between the trimmed V and J ends, which lost 0 bases and 0 bases, there was a span of 8 bases. CDR3 protein: CASSQEAGLNTEAFF. The CDR3 DNA follows: TGTGCCAGCAGCCAAGAGGCAGGGCTGAACACTGAAGCTTTCTTT.

The chain couples TRBV5-1 to TRBJ2-5; no definite D call. V was trimmed by 0 bases and J by 5 bases, leaving 11 bases between them. The length of the CDR3 is 14 residues. CDR1 SGHRS and CDR2 YFSETQ come from the germline V gene. The CDR3: CASSLVAGTETQYF. The CDR3 DNA is TGCGCCAGCAGCTTGGTCGCAGGCACTGAGACCCAGTACTTC.